This T cell receptor (beta chain) was profiled in a study of T cell responses to AZD1222 COVID-19 vaccine. Study details: Timing groups of about 4 and about 12 weeks for second doses were pooled.

The CDR3 spans 14 residues. V gave up 4 bases and J gave up 7 bases, with 17 bases separating them. Germline values: CDR1 SGHRS, CDR2 YFSETQ. The method was immunoSEQ multiplex PCR; TCRdb's version includes in-frame clones alone and lacks a portion of them. The sample has 25,000 to 35,000 clones, around 80% seen once. A single count supports this clone. Its target is not known. The study, taken as a whole, reports: No repertoire was sampled before or during the peak T cell response, only after it. Vaccine-related CD4 TCRs covered spike, predominating at 160-218 and 743-854. Donor demographics were predominantly white British with a female majority; clonal diversity may be underestimated.

V and J are TRBV5-1 and TRBJ2-5, with D possibly being TRBD1 (6 bases). The sequences come from peripheral blood, collected on day 0 of AZD1222 vaccination. The source is an adult in good health. In DNA form, the CDR3 reads TGCGCCAGCAGCACGGGGACACCTGGGGGGACCCAGTACTTC. Its translation is CASSTGTPGGTQYF.